The TCR beta chain described here comes from a study of blood T cell repertoires in COVID-19. Study-wide background: PBMCs, B-cell-depleted T cells, or T cells were the source of the cDNA or gDNA that made up the material.

This CDR3 contains 15 residues. CDR1 and CDR2 (germline): SNHLY, FYNNEI. Trimming pared 3 bases from V and 10 bases from J, leaving 18 bases between. In the authors' workflow: Counts of nucleated cells, estimated from reference gene primer amplification, were obtained. Assay used: immunoSEQ multiplex PCR; TCRdb lists only in-frame clones, some missing. Clonal size and the V and J genes are those of that table, whereas D and trimming came from the DNA. The sample lists 150,000 to 200,000 clones, 90% occurring once. The sequence was collected from a man in his 60s with active or convalescent COVID-19. Sequencing used peripheral blood. The J gene is TRBJ1-4, the V gene TRBV2, with a tentative D call TRBD1 (6 bases). This chain's CDR3 is CASSDYRDATRKLFF. The CDR3 DNA reads as TGTGCCAGCAGTGACTACAGGGACGCTACGAGAAAACTGTTTTTT.